The present T cell receptor beta chain was sequenced within a study of cytomegalovirus exposure and HLA in healthy donors. PCR primers comprised 60 Vbeta and 13 Jbeta primers. Assay used: immunoSEQ multiplex PCR; TCRdb lists only in-frame clones, some missing. The data show approximately 110,000 clones, with 74% seen just once and about 2.6% held by the top ten. These donors, healthy bone marrow donors, were studied. Study-level results: Sequencing artifact likely explains a cluster of highly shared sequence variants. Later analysis indicated greater clonal expansion among HLA-associated TCR beta chains than among equally common other chains.

The CDR3 runs to 15 residues. V lost 7 bases to trimming and J lost 3 bases; unmatched junction nucleotides: 10. Per the germline V gene, CDR1 is SGHRS and CDR2 is YFSETQ. In regard to this clone: Its target is unknown.

The V gene is TRBV5-1, the J gene TRBJ2-1; the match to TRBD1 covers 7 bases. Sequences were obtained from PBMCs. The receptor was derived from a man in his fifties in good health and CMV-seropositive. CDR3 in DNA: TGCGCCAGCCAGGTGGGGACAGTGAACTACAATGAGCAGTTCTTC. Residues: CASQVGTVNYNEQFF.